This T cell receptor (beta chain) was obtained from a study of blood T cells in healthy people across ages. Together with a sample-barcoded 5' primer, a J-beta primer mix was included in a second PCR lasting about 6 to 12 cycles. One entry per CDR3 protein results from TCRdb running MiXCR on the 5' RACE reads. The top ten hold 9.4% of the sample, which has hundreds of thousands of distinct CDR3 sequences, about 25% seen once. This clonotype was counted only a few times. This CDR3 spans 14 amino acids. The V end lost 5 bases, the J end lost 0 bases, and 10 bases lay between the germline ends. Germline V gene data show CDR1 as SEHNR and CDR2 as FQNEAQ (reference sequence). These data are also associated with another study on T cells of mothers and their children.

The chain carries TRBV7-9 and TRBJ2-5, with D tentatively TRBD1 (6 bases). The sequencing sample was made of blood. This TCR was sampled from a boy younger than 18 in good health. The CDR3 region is CASSQRTDQETQYF. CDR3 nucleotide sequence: TGTGCCAGCAGCCAAAGGACAGACCAAGAGACCCAGTACTTC.